Following are 28 T cell receptor beta chains from one sample sequenced in a study of T cell responses to AZD1222 COVID-19 vaccine. Assay used: immunoSEQ multiplex PCR; TCRdb lists only in-frame clones, some missing. The sample holds approximately 70,000 clones, 80% seen once. Sequenced material: peripheral blood, taken 28 days after the second AZD1222 dose. Receptors originate from an adult who received the AZD1222 COVID-19 vaccine.

V usage is TRBV5-6 and J usage is TRBJ2-7; D possibly corresponds to TRBD2 (5 bases). The CDR3 consists of 12 residues. The ends were cut back, 2 bases at V and 6 bases at J, with 9 bases in the middle. Germline CDR1 reads SGHDT; CDR2 reads YYEEEE. The DNA of the CDR3 is TGTGCCAGCAGCTTCTTCCGGGGCGAGCAGTACTTC. Translated, it gives CASSFFRGEQYF.

This clone has more than one count but fewer than ten. The chain is built from TRBV25-1 and TRBJ1-2; 7 bases fit TRBD1. J gave up 1 base and V 1 base, and 3 bases lay outside the gene matches. Germline CDR1 reads MGHDK; CDR2 reads SYGVNS. The CDR3 has 15 residues. CDR3 nucleotide sequence: TGTGCCAGCAGTGAATGGGGACAGAGTAACTATGGCTACACCTTC. Translation gives CASSEWGQSNYGYTF.

In its sample, this clone was seen once. J is TRBJ2-7 and V is TRBV5-1; 9 nucleotides align to TRBD2. This CDR3 region has 15 residues. The germline CDR1 and CDR2 sequences are SGHRS and YFSETQ. V was clipped by 4 bases and J by 2 bases; unmatched bases: 7. CDR3 loop: CASSAGLAKTYEQYF. DNA of the CDR3: TGCGCCAGCAGCGCCGGACTAGCGAAAACCTACGAGCAGTACTTC.

This chain links TRBV6-5 with TRBJ1-5; D gene uncertain. Germline V lookup: CDR1 MNHEY, CDR2 SVGAGI. The V end was cut by 6 bases, the J end by 2 bases, with 11 bases between. The CDR3 consists of 14 residues. Written as DNA, the CDR3 is TGTGCCAGCAGCTCCCATATGGGCAATCAGCCCCAGCATTTT. It yields the protein CASSSHMGNQPQHF.

CDR3 amino acids: CAWTEPGLQHNEQFF. CDR3 DNA: TGTGCCTGGACCGAACCGGGACTACAACACAATGAGCAGTTCTTC. The chain recombines TRBV30 with TRBJ2-1; TRBD2 matches 7 bases. Unmatched junction bases numbered 11, after V lost 4 bases and J lost 5 bases. Germline assignment: CDR1 GTSNPN and CDR2 SVGIG (reference sequence). CDR3 length: 15 amino acids.

The J gene is TRBJ1-1, the V gene TRBV11-3; 10 bases are a match to TRBD1. V was pared by 5 bases and J by 3 bases, with 3 bases of the junction left unmatched. CDR3 length: 14 residues. Germline V gives CDR1 SGHNT, CDR2 YENEEA. CDR3 region: CASSPGTGDTEAFF. The CDR3 DNA sequence: TGTGCCAGCAGCCCTGGGACAGGGGACACTGAAGCTTTCTTT. Based on the CDR3 plus reference TRBV11-3 and TRBJ1-1, the full variable domain is EAGVVQSPRYKIIEKKQPVAFWCNPISGHNTLYWYLQNLGQGPELLIRYENEEAVDDSQLPKDRFSAERLKGVDSTLKIQPAELGDSAVYLCASSPGTGDTEAFFGQGTRLTVV.

V is TRBV19 and J is TRBJ2-2; TRBD1 might be the D (5 bases). The CDR3 is 18 amino acids. CDR1 is LNHDA, CDR2 SQIVND, per germline (reference sequence). V shed 9 bases and J shed 4 bases, with 27 bases lying between them. CDR3 sequence (DNA): TGTGCCAGCACCTCCTGGATCGGAAGGGGTCGGAGCACCGGGGAGCTGTTTTTT. As protein: CASTSWIGRGRSTGELFF.

This sequence joins TRBV11-3 and TRBJ2-7; D is possibly TRBD1 or TRBD2 (6 bases each). Germline loops: CDR1 SGHNT, CDR2 YENEEA. This CDR3 has 16 amino acids. The V gene lost 0 bases and the J gene lost 1 base, with 13 bases spanning the gap. The CDR3 protein is CASSLEKGGGSYEQYF. The CDR3 DNA reads as TGTGCCAGCAGCTTAGAAAAAGGAGGGGGATCCTACGAGCAGTACTTC.

The gene calls are TRBV11-2 and TRBJ1-1; unclear D gene. Trimming removed 0 bases at V and 5 bases at J, with 7 bases between. Germline V gene sequence: CDR1 SGHAT, CDR2 FQNNGV. The CDR3 is 13 residues long. The DNA of the CDR3 is TGTGCCAGCAGCTTAGATCCGCGTACTGAAGCTTTCTTT. Residues: CASSLDPRTEAFF.

This clone has only a few counts. The rearrangement links TRBV18 to TRBJ2-4; D ambiguous. Germline CDR1 and CDR2: KGHSH and LQKENI. V lost 0 bases to trimming and J lost 0 bases, with 12 bases between them. CDR3 length: 17 amino acids. The CDR3, as DNA: TGTGCCAGCTCACCACCGTGGGGTAGACTAGCCAAAAACATTCAGTACTTC. This gives the protein CASSPPWGRLAKNIQYF.

This rearrangement joins TRBV11-3 to TRBJ2-5; TRBD2 agrees at 13 bases. In germline, CDR1 is SGHNT, CDR2 YENEEA. The V gene end was trimmed by 5 bases and the J gene end by 0 bases; junction bases not matched to a gene: 6. The CDR3 spans 17 residues. The CDR3 DNA reads TGTGCCAGCAGCCACGGACTAGCGGGGGAAAACCAAGAGACCCAGTACTTC. The encoded protein is CASSHGLAGENQETQYF.

The V and J genes are TRBV19 and TRBJ1-2; D may be TRBD1 (5 bases). CDR1 and CDR2 (germline): LNHDA, SQIVND (reference sequence). The CDR3 spans 15 residues. Trimming took 3 bases from V and 4 from J, leaving 15 bases between them. The CDR3 is CASSIRTSLVYGYTF. The CDR3 coding sequence is TGTGCCAGTAGTATTAGGACAAGTCTTGTCTATGGCTACACCTTC.

This clone is a singleton in its sample. J is TRBJ1-2 and V is TRBV5-8; D not certain. CDR3 length: 12 residues. Trimming removed 4 bases from V and 8 bases from J, with 12 bases in between. CDR1 and CDR2 from the germline V gene are SGHTS and YDEGEE. The CDR3 nucleotides read TGTGCCAGCAGCGAGCCGGGTCAAGGCTACACCTTC. This sequence encodes CASSEPGQGYTF.

This chain links TRBV5-1 with TRBJ1-4; no firm D call. Germline loops: CDR1 SGHRS, CDR2 YFSETQ. The length of the CDR3 is 14 residues. V was cut by 0 bases and J by 3 bases, with 6 bases left in between. CDR3 protein: CASSLGTPNEKLFF. CDR3 coding DNA: TGCGCCAGCAGCTTGGGTACCCCTAATGAAAAACTGTTTTTT.

This chain joins TRBV28 and TRBJ1-2; D may be TRBD1 (5 bases). The V gene's germline CDR1 is MDHEN and CDR2 SYDVKM. Trimming left V 3 bases short and J 5 bases short, with 7 bases between. The CDR3 loop spans 12 amino acids. For the CDR3, the DNA is TGTGCCAGCAGTTTCGGACAATATGGCTACACCTTC. It translates to CASSFGQYGYTF.

The V and J genes are TRBV5-4 and TRBJ2-7, with 13 positions matching TRBD2. V trimming: 4 bases; J trimming: 5 bases; junction bases outside the gene matches: 6. The CDR3 sequence is 15 residues long. Looked up from germline, CDR1 is SGHNT and CDR2 is YYREEE (reference sequence). The CDR3 bases are TGTGCCAGCAGCGCCAAACTAGCGGGGGGGGACGAGCAGTACTTC. The encoded protein is CASSAKLAGGDEQYF.

The J gene is TRBJ2-3, the V gene TRBV7-7; TRBD2 agrees at 14 bases. V gave up 5 bases and J gave up 4 bases; unmatched junction bases: 5. There are 16 residues in the CDR3. Per germline, CDR1 SSHAT and CDR2 FNYEAQ (reference sequence). Here the CDR3 reads CASSQTSGGAADTQYF. CDR3 nucleotides: TGTGCCAGCAGCCAGACTAGCGGGGGGGCCGCAGATACGCAGTATTTT. Drawing the rest from reference TRBV7-7 and TRBJ2-3, the complete variable domain is GAGVSQSPRYKVTKRGQDVTLRCDPISSHATLYWYQQALGQGPEFLTYFNYEAQPDKSGLPSDRFSAERPEGSISTLTIQRTEQRDSAMYRCASSQTSGGAADTQYFGPGTRLTVL.

This clone has only one observation. This chain joins TRBV18 and TRBJ2-5; no definite D call. Trimming left V 8 bases short and J 0 bases short, with 7 bases between. This CDR3 region has 12 residues. CDR1 is KGHSH and CDR2 is LQKENI in the germline V gene. CDR3 in amino acids: CASHGYQETQYF. The CDR3 nucleotides are TGTGCCAGCCACGGATACCAAGAGACCCAGTACTTC. The variable domain in full, with the rest retrieved from reference TRBV18 and TRBJ2-5, is NAGVMQNPRHLVRRRGQEARLRCSPMKGHSHVYWYRQLPEEGLKFMVYLQKENIIDESGMPKERFSAEFPKEGPSILRIQQVVRGDSAAYFCASHGYQETQYFGPGTRLLVL.

This clone was seen only a few times. J is TRBJ2-1 and V is TRBV4-3; D is uncertain. In germline, CDR1 is LGHNA, CDR2 YSLEER. This CDR3 has 15 residues. Between the trimmed V and J ends, which lost 0 bases and 0 bases, there was a span of 6 bases. CDR3 sequence (DNA): TGCGCCAGCAGCCAAGACTGGAGCTCCTACAATGAGCAGTTCTTC. Protein product: CASSQDWSSYNEQFF.

V is TRBV12-3 or TRBV12-4 and J is TRBJ2-3; no firm D call. The CDR3 has 11 amino acids. Trimming pared 1 base from V and 10 bases from J, leaving 6 bases between. Here the CDR3 DNA reads TGTGCCAGCAGTTTAGGTCTTGCGCAGTATTTT. Translation gives CASSLGLAQYF.

This chain joins TRBV28 and TRBJ2-1; D possibly uses TRBD1 or TRBD2 (5 bases each). The germline V and J ends were trimmed by 6 bases and 12 bases, with 9 bases remaining between them. Looked up from germline, CDR1 is MDHEN and CDR2 is SYDVKM. This CDR3 has 10 residues. CDR3 DNA sequence: TGTGCCAGCAGGGGGACCGGGCAGTTCTTC. It specifies CASRGTGQFF.

CDR3 nucleotides: TGTGCCAGTACCCCACCGGGACCCCCTTTCCTCCACTTT. Its protein product is CASTPPGPPFLHF. The chain combines TRBV19 with TRBJ1-6; D may be TRBD1 (5 bases). Germline V CDR1 and CDR2: LNHDA, SQIVND (reference sequence). Trimming removed 7 bases at V and 15 bases at J, with 19 bases between. This CDR3 contains 13 residues.

This clone is medium-sized in the sample. The CDR3 bases are TGTGCCAGCAGTTTATCGATCATATGGCGGGGGGGCGATTTGTCCTCCTACGAGCAGTACTTC. Translation gives CASSLSIIWRGGDLSSYEQYF. This chain links TRBV28 with TRBJ2-7; the match to TRBD2 covers 9 bases. Germline CDR1 and CDR2: MDHEN and SYDVKM. This CDR3 comprises 21 residues. The ends lost 1 base at V and 0 bases at J; junction bases unmatched: 19.

The rearrangement links TRBV7-3 to TRBJ2-3, with a weak D call TRBD1 (5 bases). The CDR3 is 13 residues long. CDR1 and CDR2 (germline): SGHTA, FQGTGA. Trimming stripped 5 bases from V and 3 bases from J, with 9 bases between. The CDR3 region is CASSATDTDTQYF. In DNA, the CDR3 is TGTGCCAGCAGCGCGACAGATACAGATACGCAGTATTTT.

The chain employs TRBV18 and TRBJ2-2; no definite D call. This CDR3 region has 17 residues. Trimming pared 3 bases from V and 4 bases from J, leaving 18 bases between. Germline lookup yields CDR1 KGHSH and CDR2 LQKENI. The chain's CDR3 is CASSPAGRVIGTGELFF. Here the CDR3 DNA reads TGTGCCAGCTCACCTGCAGGTCGGGTAATCGGCACCGGGGAGCTGTTTTTT.

The genes are TRBV6-5 and TRBJ1-6; 7 bases are a match to TRBD1. The CDR3 totals 15 residues. The trim removed 1 base at V and 9 bases at J, leaving 6 bases unmatched. In germline, CDR1 is MNHEY, CDR2 SVGAGI. The CDR3 protein is CASSYLGQISSPLHF. The CDR3 coding sequence is TGTGCCAGCAGTTACTTGGGACAGATCTCTTCACCCCTCCACTTT.

This chain connects TRBV9 to TRBJ2-7; D is ambiguous. CDR1 and CDR2 from the germline V gene are SGDLS and YYNGEE. The V gene lost 0 bases and the J gene lost 2 bases, with 9 bases spanning the gap. The CDR3 has 14 amino acids. CDR3 in amino acids: CASSVGEGTYEQYF. CDR3 nucleotide sequence: TGTGCCAGCAGCGTAGGGGAAGGGACCTACGAGCAGTACTTC.

J is TRBJ1-2 and V is TRBV24-1, with unresolved D. Germline CDR1 KGHDR, CDR2 SFDVKD. Trimming left V 9 bases short and J 3 bases short, with 13 bases between. The CDR3 is 13 amino acids. CDR3 DNA: TGTGCCACCCGAATGGCAGACCACTATGGCTACACCTTC. Translating it yields CATRMADHYGYTF.